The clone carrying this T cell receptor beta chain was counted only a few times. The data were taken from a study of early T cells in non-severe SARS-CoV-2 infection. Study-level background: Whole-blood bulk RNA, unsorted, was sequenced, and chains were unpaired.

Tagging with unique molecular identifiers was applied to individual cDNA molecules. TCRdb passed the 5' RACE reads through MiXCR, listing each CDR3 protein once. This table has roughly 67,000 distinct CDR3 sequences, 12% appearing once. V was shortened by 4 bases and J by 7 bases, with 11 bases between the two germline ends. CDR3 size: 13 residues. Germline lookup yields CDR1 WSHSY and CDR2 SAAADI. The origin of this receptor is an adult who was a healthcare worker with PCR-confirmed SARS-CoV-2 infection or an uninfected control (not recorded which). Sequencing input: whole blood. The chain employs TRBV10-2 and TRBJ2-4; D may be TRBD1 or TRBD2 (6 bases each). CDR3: CASSGLGGNIQYF. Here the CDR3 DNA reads TGCGCCAGCAGTGGTCTAGGGGGGAACATTCAGTACTTC.